The 12 T cell receptor beta chains below come from one sample, sequenced in a study of blood T cell repertoires in COVID-19 (dated by TCRdb to the early 2020s). Library prep was done by the immunoSEQ multiplex PCR assay. This immuneACCESS table, as held by TCRdb, lists in-frame sequences with V and J called but not all clones. Of the missing ones, under half trace to an unresolved V gene in checked studies; the others have no known cause. Here the sample has 75,000 to 90,000 clones; about four fifths occur a single time. The ten biggest clones cover approximately 12% of the sample. The sequenced material came from peripheral blood. These receptors were collected from a woman between 40 and 50 years old with active or convalescent COVID-19.

This clone was counted a few times. The CDR3 here is CASSPLGTGVWYGYTF. The CDR3 DNA reads TGCGCCAGCAGCCCACTAGGGACAGGGGTTTGGTATGGCTACACCTTC. This chain links TRBV4-3 with TRBJ1-2; 10 bases align to TRBD1. Germline trimming cut 4 bases from V and 5 bases from J; bases unmatched to any gene: 10. The CDR3 runs to 16 residues. Germline CDR1 reads LGHNA; CDR2 reads YSLEER.

A single count supports this clone. The chain couples TRBV29-1 to TRBJ1-4; 8 positions agree with TRBD1. Unmatched junction bases numbered 8, after V lost 3 bases and J lost 8 bases. The CDR3 spans 14 residues. Germline-derived CDR1 and CDR2 are SQVTM and ANQGSEA. The CDR3 reads CSVDVTGGGEKLFF. The CDR3 DNA reads TGCAGCGTTGACGTTACAGGGGGAGGGGAAAAACTGTTTTTT.

V is TRBV6-5 and J is TRBJ1-2, with D possibly matching TRBD1 (6 bases). CDR1 MNHEY and CDR2 SVGAGI come from the germline V gene. The CDR3 length is 13 residues. V lost 8 bases and J lost 7, with 17 bases in between. CDR3 sequence: CASRANRVAGYTF. The CDR3 coding sequence is TGTGCCAGCCGGGCGAACAGGGTAGCTGGCTACACCTTC.

J is TRBJ1-1 and V is TRBV4-1; 9 bases match TRBD1. CDR1 and CDR2 from the germline V gene are MGHRA and YSYEKL. The CDR3 is 15 amino acids. V dropped 6 bases and J dropped 4; count of bases not matched to a gene: 9. CDR3 coding DNA: TGCGCCAGCAGAAGGGACAGGGAGTGGGTCACTGAAGCTTTCTTT. Residues: CASRRDREWVTEAFF.

In its sample, this clone was seen a few times. The chain couples TRBV7-9 to TRBJ2-7; D might be TRBD1 (5 bases). The CDR3 has 13 residues. Per the germline V gene, CDR1 is SEHNR and CDR2 is FQNEAQ (reference sequence). Trimming cost V 4 bases and J 5 bases, with 12 bases left between them. The DNA of the CDR3 is TGTGCCAGCAGCTCGACAGAACTAAACGAGCAGTACTTC. This gives the protein CASSSTELNEQYF.

This clone was counted only a few times. The chain employs TRBV12-3 or TRBV12-4 and TRBJ1-2, with D possibly matching TRBD1 (6 bases). There are 12 residues in the CDR3. Between the trimmed V and J ends, which lost 5 bases and 8 bases, there was a span of 12 bases. The CDR3 spells CASSAQGHGYTF. CDR3 DNA sequence: TGTGCCAGCAGTGCACAGGGCCACGGCTACACCTTC.

The chain recombines TRBV7-9 with TRBJ2-7; D perhaps matches TRBD1 (7 bases). CDR3 length: 15 residues. Germline V CDR1 and CDR2: SEHNR, FQNEAQ (reference sequence). Trimming stripped 0 bases from V and 2 bases from J, with 11 bases between. This CDR3 is CASSLASGGTYEQYF. CDR3 DNA sequence: TGTGCCAGCAGCTTAGCCTCAGGGGGGACCTACGAGCAGTACTTC. Full variable domain (remainder filled in from reference TRBV7-9 and TRBJ2-7): DTGVSQNPRHKITKRGQNVTFRCDPISEHNRLYWYRQTLGQGPEFLTYFQNEAQLEKSRLLSDRFSAERPKGSFSTLEIQRTEQGDSAMYLCASSLASGGTYEQYFGPGTRLTVT.

The CDR3 sequence: CATSRETGYYEQYF. In DNA form, the CDR3 reads TGTGCCACCAGCAGAGAAACAGGGTACTACGAGCAGTACTTC. The chain joins TRBV15 to TRBJ2-7, with D possibly being TRBD1 (6 bases). CDR1 LNHNV and CDR2 YYDKDF come from the germline V gene (reference sequence). The CDR3 is 14 amino acids. The V end was cut by 0 bases, the J end by 3 bases, with 9 bases between. The complete variable domain, with remaining parts taken from reference TRBV15 and TRBJ2-7, reads DAMVIQNPRYQVTQFGKPVTLSCSQTLNHNVMYWYQQKSSQAPKLLFHYYDKDFNNEADTPDNFQSRRPNTSFCFLDIRSPGLGDTAMYLCATSRETGYYEQYFGPGTRLTVT.

The J gene is TRBJ2-7, the V gene TRBV7-6; TRBD1 matches at 7 bases. V dropped 5 bases and J dropped 3; count of bases not matched to a gene: 7. CDR1 is SGHVS and CDR2 is FNYEAQ in the germline V gene. This CDR3 is built from 14 residues. The CDR3 DNA is TGTGCCAGCAGCCCCGACAGGGTGAACTACGAGCAGTACTTC. It encodes CASSPDRVNYEQYF.

This chain connects TRBV5-4 to TRBJ1-1; TRBD1 matches 7 bases. The germline gives CDR1 SGHNT, CDR2 YYREEE (reference sequence). The V and J ends lost 4 bases and 0 bases, in that order; junction bases with no gene match: 6. The CDR3 covers 15 residues. The CDR3 nucleotides read TGTGCCAGCAGCCAAAACAGGGGCATGAACACTGAAGCTTTCTTT. It is translated as CASSQNRGMNTEAFF.

At least ten counts were recorded for this clone. The chain links TRBV6-5 to TRBJ2-7; D is undetermined. V was cut by 0 bases and J by 3 bases, with 15 bases left in between. The germline V gene has CDR1 MNHEY and CDR2 SVGAGI. The CDR3 loop spans 16 amino acids. The CDR3 nucleotides are TGTGCCAGCAGTTACTCGAACACCAACGCATTCTACGAGCAGTACTTC. Translated: CASSYSNTNAFYEQYF.

The chain recombines TRBV27 with TRBJ2-1; D is possibly TRBD2 (5 bases). The V end was cut by 3 bases, the J end by 3 bases, with 21 bases between. This CDR3 region has 18 residues. Germline V gene lookup returns CDR1 MNHEY and CDR2 SMNVEV (reference sequence). The CDR3 reads CASSFGLIPPGIYNEQFF. The DNA for the CDR3 is TGTGCCAGCAGTTTTGGTTTAATTCCTCCCGGGATCTACAATGAGCAGTTCTTC.